This T cell receptor (beta chain) was identified in a study of cytomegalovirus exposure and HLA in healthy donors. The CDR3 covers 15 residues. V lost 4 bases and J 8 bases, leaving 18 bases between the germline ends. Germline values: CDR1 SGHNT, CDR2 YYREEE (reference sequence). Concerning this clone itself: Its antigen remains unidentified.

Points from the study as a whole: A later analysis showed TCR association rates differing by HLA locus, peaking at DRB1 and lowest at HLA-C.

The PCR made use of 60 Vbeta and 13 Jbeta primers. Sequencing was performed with immunoSEQ multiplex PCR; in TCRdb, only in-frame clones are kept and a portion is missing. The sample has about 150,000 clones; 80% to 90% are singletons. Source material: PBMCs. The receptor was derived from a woman under 40 in good health and CMV-seronegative. V gene TRBV5-4 combines with J gene TRBJ2-2, with D possibly being TRBD1 (6 bases). CDR3 sequence (DNA): TGTGCCAGCAGCAGGGACATCCCACGGACGGGGGAGCTGTTTTTT. It is translated as CASSRDIPRTGELFF.